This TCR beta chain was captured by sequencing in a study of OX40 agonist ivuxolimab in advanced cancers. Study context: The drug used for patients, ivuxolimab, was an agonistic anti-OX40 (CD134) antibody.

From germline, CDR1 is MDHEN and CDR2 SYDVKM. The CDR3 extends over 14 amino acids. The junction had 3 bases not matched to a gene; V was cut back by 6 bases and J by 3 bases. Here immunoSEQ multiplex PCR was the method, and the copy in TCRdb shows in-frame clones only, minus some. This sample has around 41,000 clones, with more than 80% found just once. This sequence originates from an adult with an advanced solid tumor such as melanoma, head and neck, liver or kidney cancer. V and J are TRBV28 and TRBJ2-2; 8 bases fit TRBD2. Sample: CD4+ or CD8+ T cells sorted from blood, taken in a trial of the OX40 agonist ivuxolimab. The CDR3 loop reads CASRGTSYTGELFF. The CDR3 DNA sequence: TGTGCCAGCAGAGGGACTAGTTACACCGGGGAGCTGTTTTTT.